This is a list of T cell receptor beta chains from one sample in a study of T cell repertoires in cytomegalovirus infection. One entry per CDR3 protein, called by TCRdb with MiXCR from the reads. The sample includes roughly 350,000 distinct CDR3 sequences, 34% of them seen just once. No antigen has been assigned to these receptors. Source: cultured PBMCs, taken from culture after CMV antigen stimulation. These receptors were taken from a human donor in good health (CMV status not recorded). Some clones in this sample may be carry-over from other donors' samples. CDR3s include the opening cysteine and the closing phenylalanine or tryptophan. Each record gives: D gene, clone size, J gene, V gene, CDR3 protein, CDR3 DNA. D genes are given only for firm matches. Clone size, where shown, is once, few, many, or a class for clones that have expanded.

>.|few|TRBJ2-5|TRBV7-2
CASSSGLGEETQYF
TGTGCCAGCAGCTCGGGGTTGGGAGAGGAGACCCAGTACTTC
>.|.|TRBJ1-1|TRBV7-9
CATITAGGQVNTEAFF
TGTGCCACCATCACCGCCGGGGGGCAGGTGAACACTGAAGCTTTCTTT
>.|many|TRBJ1-1|TRBV7-9
CASRQGLMNTEAFF
TGTGCCAGCAGACAGGGCCTGATGAACACTGAAGCTTTCTTT
>TRBD1|.|TRBJ1-1|TRBV29-1
CSELGQGNTEAFF
TGCAGCGAACTGGGACAGGGGAACACTGAAGCTTTCTTT
>.|few|TRBJ2-1|TRBV7-7
CASSSGTNNEQFF
TGTGCCAGCAGCTCAGGGACAAATAATGAGCAGTTCTTC
>.|few|TRBJ2-4|TRBV7-2
CASSLSQGKVHIQYF
TGTGCCAGCAGCTTGTCTCAGGGGAAGGTGCACATTCAGTACTTC
>.|few|TRBJ1-2|TRBV7-2
CASSPSRATGYTF
TGTGCCAGCAGCCCTAGTCGGGCAACTGGCTACACCTTC
>TRBD2|.|TRBJ2-5|TRBV6-2/TRBV6-3
CASSYSLAGEKFQETQYF
TGTGCCAGCAGTTACTCGCTAGCGGGAGAGAAATTCCAAGAGACCCAGTACTTC
>.|once|TRBJ2-7|TRBV7-2
CASSFGERRGQYF
TGTGCCAGCAGCTTCGGGGAACGGCGGGGGCAGTACTTC
>.|.|TRBJ1-2|TRBV20-1
CSARLGGGYGYTF
TGCAGTGCTAGGTTGGGGGGGGGTTATGGCTACACCTTC
>.|few|TRBJ2-5|TRBV20-1
CSASPLAQFQETQYF
TGCAGTGCTAGTCCCCTGGCGCAGTTTCAAGAGACCCAGTACTTC
>.|few|TRBJ1-5|TRBV6-2/TRBV6-3
CASSYSIGGRQPQHF
TGTGCCAGCAGTTACTCGATCGGGGGGAGACAGCCCCAGCATTTT
>.|.|TRBJ2-5|TRBV7-3
CASSWAGQETQYF
TGTGCCAGCAGCTGGGCAGGGCAAGAGACCCAGTACTTC
>.|.|TRBJ1-6|TRBV7-2
CASSLGPTNSPLHF
TGTGCCAGCAGCTTAGGCCCGACTAATTCACCCCTCCACTTT
>.|.|TRBJ2-7|TRBV6-1
CASSPTPQTYEQYF
TGTGCCAGCAGCCCCACTCCCCAAACTTACGAGCAGTACTTC
>.|.|TRBJ1-5|TRBV12-3/TRBV12-4
CASSDGDSNQPQHF
TGTGCCAGCAGCGACGGGGATAGCAATCAGCCCCAGCATTTT
>TRBD1|.|TRBJ1-2|TRBV27
CASTSETGLSGGYGYTF
TGTGCCAGCACCTCAGAGACAGGGCTCTCAGGAGGCTATGGCTACACCTTC
>.|few|TRBJ2-3|TRBV6-5
CASRFHPQPSTDTQYF
TGTGCCAGCCGGTTCCACCCCCAACCTAGCACAGATACGCAGTATTTT
>.|few|TRBJ2-3|TRBV6-5
CASSEWAARTDTQYF
TGTGCCAGCAGTGAGTGGGCCGCCCGCACAGATACGCAGTATTTT
>.|few|TRBJ1-2|TRBV7-8
CASSSRIRGSGYTF
TGTGCCAGCAGCTCTAGGATTAGGGGAAGTGGCTACACCTTC
>TRBD1|few|TRBJ1-4|TRBV19
CASSIPGDSTNEKLFF
TGTGCCAGTAGTATCCCGGGGGACAGCACTAATGAAAAACTGTTTTTT
>.|once|TRBJ2-2|TRBV11-2
CASSTGGELFF
TGTGCCAGCAGCACAGGGGGGGAGCTGTTTTTT
>.|few|TRBJ2-1|TRBV10-3
CAITGPLHDNEQFF
TGTGCCATCACCGGGCCCTTACACGACAATGAGCAGTTCTTC
>TRBD2|.|TRBJ2-5|TRBV7-9
CASSLWGRELQETQYF
TGTGCCAGCAGCTTATGGGGGAGGGAGCTGCAAGAGACCCAGTACTTC
>.|.|TRBJ1-1|TRBV28
CASSTGTTEAFF
TGTGCCAGCAGCACAGGTACCACTGAAGCTTTCTTT